This T cell receptor (beta chain) was found in a study of blood T cell repertoires in COVID-19. This CDR3 comprises 16 residues. Germline CDR1 and CDR2: KGHDR and SFDVKD. J was trimmed by 0 bases and V by 3 bases; bases with no gene match: 3. The table lists this clone with a count of one. Clones were sequenced by immunoSEQ multiplex PCR, and TCRdb holds only the in-frame ones, with some missing. The sample contains a few hundred thousand clones, around 87% of which appear only once. V and J are TRBV24-1 and TRBJ2-2; TRBD2 matches 7 bases. Sequencing was carried out using PBMCs or T cells enriched from blood (not recorded which). This receptor was obtained from a man aged 18-30 years who had recovered from COVID-19. The CDR3 loop is CATSDPAGTNTGELFF. In DNA form, the CDR3 reads TGTGCCACCAGTGATCCAGCGGGAACGAACACCGGGGAGCTGTTTTTT.